Each of the 29 T cell receptor beta chains below was sequenced from the same sample in a study of blood T cell repertoires in COVID-19. Only in-frame clones appear in the TCRdb table, and some are missing; sequencing was by immunoSEQ multiplex PCR. The sample includes some 270,000 clones, 86% seen only once; the top ten take around 9%. The sequencing input was peripheral blood. These receptors were collected from a middle-aged man with active or convalescent COVID-19.

The chain recombines TRBV6-5 with TRBJ1-6; weak D call: TRBD1 (6 bases). This CDR3 has 14 amino acids. CDR1 MNHEY and CDR2 SVGAGI come from the germline V gene. The V gene lost 7 bases and the J gene lost 7 bases, with 14 bases spanning the gap. CDR3 protein: CASNRGGANSPLHF. The CDR3 DNA follows: TGTGCCAGCAACCGGGGGGGGGCAAATTCACCCCTCCACTTT.

The chain joins TRBV28 to TRBJ2-3; 8 bases match TRBD1. V lost 5 bases, J lost 8 bases, and 6 bases stayed unmatched. The CDR3 consists of 13 residues. Per the germline V gene, CDR1 is MDHEN and CDR2 is SYDVKM. The CDR3 sequence: CASSPGQDATQYF. In DNA, the CDR3 is TGTGCCAGCAGTCCGGGACAGGACGCTACGCAGTATTTT.

This clone came up once. The J gene is TRBJ1-6, the V gene TRBV2; D not resolved. Germline V CDR1 and CDR2: SNHLY, FYNNEI. V lost 6 bases to trimming and J lost 10 bases, with 13 bases between them. The CDR3 has 13 residues. CDR3 residues: CASRPEARSPLHF. CDR3 in DNA: TGTGCCAGCAGACCCGAAGCGCGATCACCCCTCCACTTT.

J is TRBJ2-5 and V is TRBV7-3, with TRBD2 matching over 7 bases. Looked up from germline, CDR1 is SGHTA and CDR2 is FQGTGA. After removal of 5 bases from V and 5 bases from J, the junction contained 14 bases not matched to a gene. The CDR3 is 16 amino acids. The CDR3 DNA reads TGTGCCAGCAGCCCAACCCCAGGGTTGGGGGGGGAGACCCAGTACTTC. This codes for CASSPTPGLGGETQYF.

This clone appeared once. This sequence joins TRBV13 and TRBJ2-3; 12 positions agree with TRBD2. After removal of 5 bases from V and 2 bases from J, the junction contained 2 bases not matched to a gene. The germline V gene has CDR1 PRHDT and CDR2 FYEKMQ (reference sequence). The CDR3 runs 15 residues. This CDR3 reads CASSRLAGVTDTQYF. The CDR3 nucleotides read TGTGCCAGCAGCAGACTAGCGGGGGTCACAGATACGCAGTATTTT.

This sequence joins TRBV3-1 (or the pseudogene TRBV3-2) and TRBJ2-7; 9 bases align to TRBD2. This CDR3 has 17 residues. Germline-derived CDR1 and CDR2 are LGHDT and YNNKEL (reference sequence). After removal of 1 base from V and 0 bases from J, the junction contained 7 bases not matched to a gene. In DNA form, the CDR3 reads TGTGCCAGCAGCCAAGTCTCAAGCGGGGGGCCCTCCTACGAGCAGTACTTC. It translates to CASSQVSSGGPSYEQYF.

J is TRBJ2-3 and V is TRBV5-1, with a tentative D call TRBD1 (6 bases). The CDR3 is 15 amino acids. Germline V gene sequence: CDR1 SGHRS, CDR2 YFSETQ. Trimming pared 0 bases from V and 2 bases from J, leaving 10 bases between. Written as DNA, the CDR3 is TGCGCCAGCAGCTTGGTGGGGGCCTACACAGATACGCAGTATTTT. Its protein product is CASSLVGAYTDTQYF.

The chain has TRBV19 and TRBJ1-1; tentatively, D is TRBD1 (6 bases). CDR1 is LNHDA and CDR2 is SQIVND in the germline V gene (reference sequence). Trimming took 5 bases from V and 3 from J, leaving 16 bases between them. CDR3 size: 15 residues. CDR3 residues: CASSDPGGAYTEAFF. DNA for the CDR3: TGTGCCAGTAGTGACCCCGGGGGGGCGTACACTGAAGCTTTCTTT.

This chain joins TRBV18 and TRBJ1-3; no definite D call. V lost 2 bases to trimming and J lost 0 bases, with 11 bases between them. Germline V CDR1 and CDR2: KGHSH, LQKENI. The CDR3 is made up of 16 amino acids. CDR3: CASSPYPGSSGNTIYF. CDR3 nucleotides: TGTGCCAGCTCACCATATCCAGGCTCCTCTGGAAACACCATATATTTT.

The chain links TRBV6-1 to TRBJ2-1; D is undetermined. The CDR3 runs 12 residues. Germline values: CDR1 MNHNS, CDR2 SASEGT. V was cut by 2 bases and J by 9 bases, with 8 bases left in between. CDR3 bases: TGTGCCAGCAGTGAATATAGTGGTGAGCAGTTCTTC. It yields the protein CASSEYSGEQFF.

V gene TRBV19 combines with J gene TRBJ2-1; D is uncertain. CDR3 length: 17 residues. Germline values: CDR1 LNHDA, CDR2 SQIVND (reference sequence). V lost 5 bases and J 6 bases, leaving 23 bases between the germline ends. The CDR3 DNA sequence: TGTGCCAGTAGTTCTATACTTGGAGCCGAATGGTCCAATGAGCAGTTCTTC. As protein: CASSSILGAEWSNEQFF.

This clone was observed a few times. The chain combines TRBV5-1 with TRBJ1-1; tentatively, D is TRBD1 (6 bases). The V gene's germline CDR1 is SGHRS and CDR2 YFSETQ. V was pared by 4 bases and J by 0 bases, with 16 bases between. The CDR3 length is 16 residues. CDR3 sequence reads: CASSMGRDTMNTEAFF. Here the CDR3 DNA reads TGCGCCAGCAGCATGGGACGGGACACCATGAACACTGAAGCTTTCTTT.

V usage is TRBV12-5 and J usage is TRBJ2-7, with 7 nucleotides matching TRBD1. V shed 9 bases, J shed 3 bases, and the junction held 8 bases outside the gene matches. The germline CDR1 and CDR2 sequences are LGHNT and FRNRAP. CDR3 length: 13 residues. The CDR3 DNA reads as TGTGCTAGCAACACCGGGACAGACTACGAGCAGTACTTC. It translates to CASNTGTDYEQYF.

The genes are TRBV18 and TRBJ1-1, with D hard to call. The germline V and J ends were trimmed by 4 bases and 12 bases, with 15 bases remaining between them. The CDR3 length is 12 residues. The germline V gene encodes CDR1 KGHSH and CDR2 LQKENI. CDR3: CASSQQAQKTFF. CDR3 DNA: TGTGCCAGCTCACAGCAGGCCCAGAAAACTTTCTTT.

The genes are TRBV7-9 and TRBJ1-1; the D is unclear. Per the germline V gene, CDR1 is SEHNR and CDR2 is FQNEAQ (reference sequence). The V end was cut by 7 bases, the J end by 2 bases, with 14 bases between. The CDR3 runs 14 residues. Here the CDR3 DNA reads TGTGCCAGCAACCTCTTGGGAGCCAACACTGAAGCTTTCTTT. It translates to CASNLLGANTEAFF.

The chain carries TRBV27 and TRBJ2-2, with a tentative D call TRBD1 (5 bases). The length of the CDR3 is 14 residues. V was clipped by 7 bases and J by 0 bases, with 9 bases between them. CDR1 MNHEY and CDR2 SMNVEV come from the germline V gene (reference sequence). The CDR3 DNA is TGTGCCAGCAAACAGGTCGCGAACACCGGGGAGCTGTTTTTT. This translates into CASKQVANTGELFF.

The J gene is TRBJ2-3, the V gene TRBV9, with 7 nucleotides matching TRBD2. The CDR3 sequence is 14 residues long. The junction had 8 bases not matched to a gene; V was cut back by 4 bases and J by 6 bases. Per the germline V gene, CDR1 is SGDLS and CDR2 is YYNGEE. CDR3 amino acids: CASSSGRGWDTQYF. CDR3 DNA sequence: TGTGCCAGCAGCTCTGGGAGGGGTTGGGATACGCAGTATTTT. The whole variable domain, filled in from reference TRBV9 and TRBJ2-3, reads DSGVTQTPKHLITATGQRVTLRCSPRSGDLSVYWYQQSLDQGLQFLIQYYNGEERAKGNILERFSAQQFPDLHSELNLSSLELGDSALYFCASSSGRGWDTQYFGPGTRLTVL.

This clone appeared once. The chain joins TRBV2 to TRBJ2-1; TRBD2 aligns across 8 bases. V trimming: 3 bases; J trimming: 6 bases; junction bases outside the gene matches: 4. This CDR3 spans 14 amino acids. Germline values: CDR1 SNHLY, CDR2 FYNNEI. The CDR3 is CASSDGGAFNEQFF. CDR3 nucleotides: TGTGCCAGCAGTGACGGGGGGGCCTTCAATGAGCAGTTCTTC.

The chain is built from TRBV6-5 and TRBJ2-3; 7 bases match TRBD2. J gave up 1 base and V 6 bases, and 7 bases lay outside the gene matches. This CDR3 comprises 15 residues. Per germline, CDR1 MNHEY and CDR2 SVGAGI. In DNA, the CDR3 is TGTGCCAGCAGCCAACTAGCGTTCCGCACAGATACGCAGTATTTT. This codes for CASSQLAFRTDTQYF.

This sequence joins TRBV19 and TRBJ2-1; tentative D call: TRBD1 (5 bases). Germline CDR1 is LNHDA and CDR2 is SQIVND (reference sequence). V was pared by 6 bases and J by 6 bases, with 15 bases between. The CDR3 contains 14 residues. CDR3 nucleotides: TGTGCCAGTAGCTTACCAGGGTTTCCCAATGAGCAGTTCTTC. Translated, it gives CASSLPGFPNEQFF.

The chain couples TRBV28 to TRBJ2-7; D gene unclear. CDR3 size: 16 residues. Looked up from germline, CDR1 is MDHEN and CDR2 is SYDVKM. V dropped 2 bases and J dropped 4 bases, with 18 bases sitting between them. The CDR3 sequence: CASSLGPLQTRYEQYF. The CDR3 DNA is TGTGCCAGCAGTTTAGGCCCGCTTCAGACCAGGTACGAGCAGTACTTC.

The chain recombines TRBV19 with TRBJ2-2, with TRBD2 matching 7 bases. Losses at the gene ends were 2 bases for V and 4 bases for J; bases not matched to a gene: 7. From germline, CDR1 is LNHDA and CDR2 SQIVND (reference sequence). This CDR3 contains 16 residues. The CDR3 region has the DNA TGTGCCAGTAGTATAATAACGGGAGGACCCACCGGGGAGCTGTTTTTT. Protein: CASSIITGGPTGELFF.

The rearrangement joins TRBV10-3 to TRBJ1-3; 12 bases map to TRBD1. Germline V gives CDR1 ENHRY, CDR2 SYGVKD. V dropped 0 bases and J dropped 1; count of bases not matched to a gene: 1. This CDR3 has 17 amino acids. The CDR3 bases are TGTGCCATCAGTGAGTCGGGACAGGGGGCGTCTGGAAACACCATATATTTT. This codes for CAISESGQGASGNTIYF.

The J gene is TRBJ2-1, the V gene TRBV5-4; TRBD2 agrees at 11 bases. V shed 4 bases and J 4 bases; nucleotides not matched to a gene: 4. Germline CDR1 and CDR2: SGHNT and YYREEE (reference sequence). This CDR3 contains 15 residues. The CDR3 is CASSMGLADYNEQFF. CDR3 nucleotides: TGTGCCAGCAGCATGGGACTAGCGGATTACAATGAGCAGTTCTTC.

Only a few counts were recorded for this clone. The chain has TRBV9 and TRBJ2-3; 9 nucleotides align to TRBD1. Germline CDR1 is SGDLS and CDR2 is YYNGEE. V was clipped by 2 bases and J by 4 bases; unmatched bases: 8. The CDR3 has 16 amino acids. The CDR3: CASSVSPGQGSDTQYF. In DNA form, the CDR3 reads TGTGCCAGCAGCGTGTCTCCGGGACAGGGTTCAGATACGCAGTATTTT.

The rearrangement links TRBV19 to TRBJ1-1; TRBD1 is a possible D gene (5 bases). CDR3 length equals 13 residues. V was clipped by 5 bases and J by 4 bases, with 11 bases between them. The germline gives CDR1 LNHDA, CDR2 SQIVND (reference sequence). The CDR3: CASSQGGSTEAFF. The CDR3, as DNA: TGTGCCAGTAGTCAGGGCGGGAGCACTGAAGCTTTCTTT.

The CDR3 sequence is CASSYSRGIGYEQYF. Here the CDR3 DNA reads TGTGCCAGCAGTTACTCGCGGGGGATCGGCTACGAGCAGTACTTC. The V gene is TRBV6-5, the J gene TRBJ2-7; 7 bases are a match to TRBD2. The V segment lost 0 bases and the J segment 3 bases; nucleotides outside the gene matches: 5. Germline V CDR1 and CDR2: MNHEY, SVGAGI. This CDR3 has 15 residues.

The V gene is TRBV13, the J gene TRBJ1-2, with 12 bases lining up with TRBD1. This CDR3 region has 17 residues. Looked up from germline, CDR1 is PRHDT and CDR2 is FYEKMQ (reference sequence). After removal of 5 bases from V and 8 bases from J, the junction contained 15 bases not matched to a gene. The CDR3 DNA reads as TGTGCCAGCAGCGCCGGCCTACTCCGGGACAGGGGGCGAGGCTACACCTTC. Amino acid sequence: CASSAGLLRDRGRGYTF.

The chain uses TRBV2 and TRBJ2-6; 9 bases line up with TRBD1. Germline values: CDR1 SNHLY, CDR2 FYNNEI. This CDR3 has 17 amino acids. The trim removed 8 bases at V and 4 bases at J, leaving 12 bases unmatched. The CDR3 region has the DNA TGTGCCAGCGTCCGGGACAGGGATTTTCTGGGGGCCAACGTCCTGACTTTC. Translated, it gives CASVRDRDFLGANVLTF.